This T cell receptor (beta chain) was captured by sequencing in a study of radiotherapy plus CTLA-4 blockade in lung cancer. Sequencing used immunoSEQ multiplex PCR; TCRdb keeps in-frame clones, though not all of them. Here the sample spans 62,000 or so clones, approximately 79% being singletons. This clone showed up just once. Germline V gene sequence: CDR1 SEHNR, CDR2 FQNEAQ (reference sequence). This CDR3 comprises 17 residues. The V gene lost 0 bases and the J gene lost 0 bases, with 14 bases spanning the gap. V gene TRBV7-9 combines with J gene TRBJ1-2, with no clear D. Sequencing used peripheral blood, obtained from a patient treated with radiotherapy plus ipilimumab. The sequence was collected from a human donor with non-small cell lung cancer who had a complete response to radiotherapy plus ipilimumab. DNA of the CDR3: TGTGCCAGCAGCTTAGCGCTCCAGCAGATCCCTAACTATGGCTACACCTTC. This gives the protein CASSLALQQIPNYGYTF.